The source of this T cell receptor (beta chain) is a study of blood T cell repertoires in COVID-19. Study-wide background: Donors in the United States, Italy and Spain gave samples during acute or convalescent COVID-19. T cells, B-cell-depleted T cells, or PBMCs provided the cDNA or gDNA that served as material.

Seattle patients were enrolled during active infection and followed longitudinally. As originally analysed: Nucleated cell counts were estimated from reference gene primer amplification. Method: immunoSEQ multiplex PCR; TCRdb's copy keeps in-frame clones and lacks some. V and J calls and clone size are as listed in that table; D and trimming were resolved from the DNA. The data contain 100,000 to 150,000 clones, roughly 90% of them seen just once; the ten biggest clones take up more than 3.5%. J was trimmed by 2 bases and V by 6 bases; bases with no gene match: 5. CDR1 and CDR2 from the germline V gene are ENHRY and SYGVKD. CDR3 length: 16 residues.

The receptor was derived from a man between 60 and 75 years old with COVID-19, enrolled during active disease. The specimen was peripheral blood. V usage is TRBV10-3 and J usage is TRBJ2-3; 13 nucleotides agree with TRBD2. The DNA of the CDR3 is TGTGCCATCAGCTCGGGACTAGCGGGAACCACAGATACGCAGTATTTT. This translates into CAISSGLAGTTDTQYF.